These 32 T cell receptor beta chains came from one sample sequenced in a study of cytomegalovirus exposure and HLA in healthy donors. PCR amplification relied on 60 Vbeta primers (plus 13 Jbeta primers). Profiling relied on immunoSEQ multiplex PCR, and the TCRdb table lists in-frame clones only, not all of them. This repertoire shows over 150,000 clones, 80% found once; its top ten account for about a tenth. Sequenced input: PBMCs. These TCRs come from a man between 18 and 35 years old in good health and CMV-seropositive.

The rearrangement uses TRBV6-6 and TRBJ1-5, with D possibly matching TRBD1 (6 bases). The CDR3 sequence is 16 residues long. Germline-derived CDR1 and CDR2 are MNHNY and SVGAGI (reference sequence). V lost 4 bases to trimming and J lost 5 bases, with 18 bases between them. The CDR3 loop is CASSSRDRIRDQPQHF. CDR3 bases: TGTGCCAGCAGTTCCCGAGACAGGATTAGAGATCAGCCCCAGCATTTT.

The chain employs TRBV21-1 and TRBJ2-6; the table's TRBD1 call for D was not verified on the DNA. TRBV21-1 is noted as a pseudogene. The CDR3 has 19 residues. The CDR3 sequence: CASSKVRTAELSGANVLTF. In DNA form, the CDR3 reads TGTGCCAGCAGCAAAGTCAGGACAGCGGAGCTCTCTGGGGCCAACGTCCTGACTTTC.

This clone was seen a few times. The chain combines TRBV19 with TRBJ1-5; TRBD1 matches at 11 bases. CDR1 is LNHDA, CDR2 SQIVND, per germline (reference sequence). CDR3 length equals 17 residues. The ends lost 6 bases at V and 0 bases at J; junction bases unmatched: 7. The CDR3 is CASRGQGVLYSNQPQHF. CDR3 DNA sequence: TGTGCCAGTAGGGGACAGGGGGTTCTATATAGCAATCAGCCCCAGCATTTT.

The gene calls are TRBV7-9 and TRBJ1-5; tentatively, D is TRBD1 (6 bases). V dropped 2 bases and J dropped 9 bases, with 11 bases sitting between them. CDR1 is SEHNR, CDR2 FQNEAQ, per germline (reference sequence). This CDR3 has 13 residues. The CDR3 nucleotides are TGTGCCAGCAGCTTATCCCCCAGGGGGCCCCAGCATTTT. Its translation: CASSLSPRGPQHF.

The chain employs TRBV18 and TRBJ1-4, with D tentatively TRBD1 (6 bases). The CDR3 loop spans 15 amino acids. The V and J ends lost 3 bases and 0 bases respectively, with 8 bases between them. The germline gives CDR1 KGHSH, CDR2 LQKENI. The CDR3 coding sequence is TGTGCCAGCTCACCGGACAGTTCAACTAATGAAAAACTGTTTTTT. Translating it yields CASSPDSSTNEKLFF.

The gene calls are TRBV7-2 and TRBJ1-1; no firm D call. Germline V gene data show CDR1 as SGHTA and CDR2 as FQGNSA. This CDR3 spans 15 amino acids. Between the trimmed V and J ends, which lost 4 bases and 1 base, there was a span of 13 bases. The CDR3 coding sequence is TGTGCCAGCAGCTCAATCCAGACAAGGAACACTGAAGCTTTCTTT. Amino acid sequence: CASSSIQTRNTEAFF.

This clone occurred once. The junction and the germline gene differ at one end; a read error may be behind it. The chain has TRBV7-9 and TRBJ2-2; 9 bases fit TRBD1. The CDR3 runs to 16 residues. The germline gives CDR1 SEHNR, CDR2 FQNEAQ (reference sequence). The DNA for the CDR3 is TGTTCCAGCAGCCGGCCGGACAGGGGTAATGGCGGGGAGCTGTTTTTT. Protein: CSSSRPDRGNGGELFF.

This clone was detected only once. The V call is TRBV30, the J call TRBJ1-5; 10 bases line up with TRBD1. With 2 bases clipped from V and 6 bases from J, the junction kept 7 bases outside the gene matches. Germline V gene sequence: CDR1 GTSNPN, CDR2 SVGIG (reference sequence). The length of the CDR3 is 15 residues. The DNA for the CDR3 is TGTGCCTGGAGTACGGGACAGGGGAACGGTCAGCCCCAGCATTTT. Its protein is CAWSTGQGNGQPQHF.

The chain is built from TRBV9 and TRBJ1-6; a weak D match, TRBD1 (6 bases). Germline V gene lookup returns CDR1 SGDLS and CDR2 YYNGEE. The CDR3 runs 13 residues. The V and J ends lost 4 bases and 7 bases respectively, with 9 bases between them. The CDR3 nucleotides read TGTGCCAGCAGCTCAACAGGGAATTCACCCCTCCACTTT. Translating gives CASSSTGNSPLHF.

This clone appeared a few times. V is TRBV21-1 and J is TRBJ2-7; the DNA was not used to check the table's D call, TRBD2. TRBV21-1 is termed a pseudogene. The CDR3 contains 15 residues. CDR3 bases: TGTGCCAGCAGCAAACCCGGGACTAGCGGGCGCGAGCAGTACTTC. It is translated as CASSKPGTSGREQYF.

This chain uses TRBV4-3 with TRBJ2-6, with 10 bases lining up with TRBD1. Trimming cost V 3 bases and J 0 bases; bases outside gene matches: 5. CDR1 is LGHNA, CDR2 YSLEER, per germline. The CDR3 contains 18 residues. Here the CDR3 DNA reads TGCGCCAGCAGCCATCCCGGGACAGGGGTCTCTGGGGCCAACGTCCTGACTTTC. This sequence encodes CASSHPGTGVSGANVLTF.

This chain links TRBV19 with TRBJ1-2; tentative D call: TRBD1 (6 bases). The V end was cut by 4 bases, the J end by 0 bases, with 12 bases between. This CDR3 is built from 15 residues. CDR1 and CDR2 (germline): LNHDA, SQIVND (reference sequence). The CDR3 DNA sequence: TGTGCCAGTAGTAGTTTCGGGACACCTAACTATGGCTACACCTTC. This sequence encodes CASSSFGTPNYGYTF.

The chain is built from TRBV6-1 and TRBJ2-2, with TRBD2 as a possible D gene (6 bases). Trimming cost V 4 bases and J 4 bases, with 10 bases left between them. Germline CDR1 and CDR2: MNHNS and SASEGT. The CDR3 is made up of 14 amino acids. CDR3 coding DNA: TGTGCCAGCAGTGCGGGAGTCCTCACCGGGGAGCTGTTTTTT. Amino acid sequence: CASSAGVLTGELFF.

The rearrangement links TRBV7-8 to TRBJ1-2; no firm D call. Germline V gives CDR1 SGHVS, CDR2 FQNEAQ. This CDR3 comprises 14 residues. V lost 5 bases to trimming and J lost 0 bases, with 10 bases between them. CDR3 nucleotide sequence: TGTGCCAGCAGCGGAGCGGGTTCTAACTATGGCTACACCTTC. It specifies CASSGAGSNYGYTF.

Concerning this clone: At one end, the junction sequence differs from germline, possibly due to a read error. This rearrangement joins TRBV23-1 to TRBJ1-6; the match to TRBD1 covers 7 bases. TRBV23-1 is an ORF for which the function is uncertain. The CDR3 is 20 residues long. In nucleotides, the CDR3 is TGCGTCAGCAGTCGCTCCCTAAGGACAGGTTGGAGCTCCTATAATTCACCCCTCCACTTT. Amino acids: CVSSRSLRTGWSSYNSPLHF.

The chain couples TRBV6-4 to TRBJ1-1, with TRBD1 matching over 10 bases. The germline V gene encodes CDR1 MRHNA and CDR2 SNTAGT. With 3 bases clipped from V and 1 base from J, the junction kept 5 bases outside the gene matches. The length of the CDR3 is 16 residues. The DNA for the CDR3 is TGTGCCAGCAGTGAGAGGACAGGGGGGTCGAACACTGAAGCTTTCTTT. Amino acids: CASSERTGGSNTEAFF.

DNA for the CDR3: TGCGCCAGCAGCTTGTTTGGACTAGAAAGCACAGATACGCAGTATTTT. It translates to CASSLFGLESTDTQYF. The genes are TRBV5-1 and TRBJ2-3; 7 bases map to TRBD2. V lost 1 base, J lost 0 bases, and 5 bases stayed unmatched. There are 16 residues in the CDR3. Germline V gene sequence: CDR1 SGHRS, CDR2 YFSETQ.

The V call is TRBV11-3, the J call TRBJ2-5; D perhaps matches TRBD1 (5 bases). The germline V and J ends were trimmed by 5 bases and 3 bases, with 10 bases remaining between them. The CDR3 contains 13 residues. The germline V gene encodes CDR1 SGHNT and CDR2 YENEEA. CDR3 bases: TGTGCCAGCAGCCCGTGGGGCGAAGAGACCCAGTACTTC. Translated, it gives CASSPWGEETQYF.

The chain is built from TRBV7-3 and TRBJ2-2; 8 nucleotides match TRBD2. The V gene's germline CDR1 is SGHTA and CDR2 FQGTGA. Germline trimming cut 5 bases from V and 6 bases from J; bases unmatched to any gene: 8. The CDR3 is 15 residues long. CDR3 loop: CASSPPGGPAGELFF. CDR3 DNA sequence: TGTGCCAGCAGCCCACCGGGAGGGCCGGCCGGGGAGCTGTTTTTT.

The chain is built from TRBV7-9 and TRBJ2-7, with TRBD2 identical over 14 bases. After removal of 4 bases from V and 2 bases from J, the junction contained 10 bases not matched to a gene. The CDR3 totals 18 residues. The germline V gene has CDR1 SEHNR and CDR2 FQNEAQ (reference sequence). CDR3 sequence reads: CASSSLTSGRVSTYEQYF. DNA of the CDR3: TGTGCCAGCAGCTCCCTGACTAGCGGGAGGGTTAGTACCTACGAGCAGTACTTC.

The genes are TRBV7-9 and TRBJ2-5, with D perhaps matching TRBD1 (5 bases). Trimming pared 5 bases from V and 2 bases from J, leaving 9 bases between. The CDR3 contains 13 residues. The V gene's germline CDR1 is SEHNR and CDR2 FQNEAQ (reference sequence). The CDR3 region is CASSPTEQETQYF. The CDR3 region has the DNA TGTGCCAGCAGCCCGACAGAACAAGAGACCCAGTACTTC.

The V and J genes are TRBV7-9 and TRBJ2-7, with D perhaps matching TRBD1 (5 bases). The CDR3 extends over 14 amino acids. V lost 1 base and J 2 bases, leaving 9 bases between the germline ends. Germline CDR1 reads SEHNR; CDR2 reads FQNEAQ (reference sequence). The CDR3 spells CASSLERQTYEQYF. The CDR3 DNA is TGTGCCAGCAGCTTAGAAAGACAGACCTACGAGCAGTACTTC.

The chain couples TRBV19 to TRBJ1-4, with D unclear. This CDR3 region has 14 residues. CDR1 is LNHDA and CDR2 is SQIVND in the germline V gene (reference sequence). Deletions cut 1 base from V and 3 bases from J, with 6 bases between. CDR3 in DNA: TGTGCCAGTAGTATAGGAGTATCTAATGAAAAACTGTTTTTT. This translates into CASSIGVSNEKLFF.

The chain carries TRBV4-3 and TRBJ1-4, with TRBD1 identical over 8 bases. From germline, CDR1 is LGHNA and CDR2 YSLEER. V dropped 5 bases and J dropped 5; count of bases not matched to a gene: 4. CDR3 size: 14 residues. CDR3: CASSSQGGNEKLFF. The DNA for the CDR3 is TGCGCCAGCAGCTCACAGGGGGGGAATGAAAAACTGTTTTTT.

CDR3 sequence reads: CASRRMAGYYNEQFF. The CDR3 DNA reads as TGTGCCAGCAGAAGAATGGCGGGGTACTACAATGAGCAGTTCTTC. The chain couples TRBV14 to TRBJ2-1; D might be TRBD2 (6 bases). This CDR3 contains 15 residues. Germline loops: CDR1 SGHDN, CDR2 FVKESK. V was trimmed by 6 bases and J by 3 bases, leaving 15 bases between them.

The V call is TRBV4-1, the J call TRBJ1-4, with a possible D match to TRBD1 (5 bases). Trimming pared 4 bases from V and 3 bases from J, leaving 12 bases between. The germline gives CDR1 MGHRA, CDR2 YSYEKL. The CDR3 runs 15 residues. The CDR3 is CASSRTGTSNEKLFF. The CDR3 DNA reads as TGCGCCAGCAGCCGAACCGGGACTTCTAATGAAAAACTGTTTTTT.

This rearrangement joins TRBV7-9 to TRBJ1-1; TRBD1 aligns across 9 bases. The CDR3 is 14 residues long. Per the germline V gene, CDR1 is SEHNR and CDR2 is FQNEAQ (reference sequence). V was pared by 6 bases and J by 8 bases, with 10 bases of the junction left unmatched. Written as DNA, the CDR3 is TGTGCCAGCAGGTTTGAACAGGGGGCTCTCGAAGCTTTCTTT. Its translation is CASRFEQGALEAFF. The full variable domain, its missing parts supplied by reference TRBV7-9 and TRBJ1-1, is DTGVSQNPRHKITKRGQNVTFRCDPISEHNRLYWYRQTLGQGPEFLTYFQNEAQLEKSRLLSDRFSAERPKGSFSTLEIQRTEQGDSAMYLCASRFEQGALEAFFGQGTRLTVV.

This chain connects TRBV19 to TRBJ1-1; D is unclear. The CDR3 sequence is 12 residues long. Per the germline V gene, CDR1 is LNHDA and CDR2 is SQIVND (reference sequence). The V end lost 3 bases, the J end lost 6 bases, and 8 bases lay between the germline ends. In DNA form, the CDR3 reads TGTGCCAGTAGTATTAATCTTCCTGAAGCTTTCTTT. This translates into CASSINLPEAFF.

The chain employs TRBV10-2 and TRBJ1-1; D call uncertain. V was clipped by 2 bases and J by 1 base, with 8 bases between them. CDR1 is WSHSY and CDR2 is SAAADI in the germline V gene. The CDR3 has 14 amino acids. In DNA, the CDR3 is TGCGCCAGCAGTGAGGCAGGAGGGAACACTGAAGCTTTCTTT. Translated: CASSEAGGNTEAFF.

The chain uses TRBV5-1 and TRBJ2-1, with 9 bases that match TRBD1. CDR3 size: 15 residues. Germline V CDR1 and CDR2: SGHRS, YFSETQ. Trimming cost V 0 bases and J 7 bases; bases outside gene matches: 5. The CDR3 nucleotides are TGCGCCAGCAGCTTGGAGGGGACAGGGTATAATGAGCAGTTCTTC. It is translated as CASSLEGTGYNEQFF.

This clone was recorded once. V usage is TRBV9 and J usage is TRBJ2-3; 8 bases are a match to TRBD1. Germline V lookup: CDR1 SGDLS, CDR2 YYNGEE. CDR3 size: 18 residues. The junction had 11 bases not matched to a gene; V was cut back by 0 bases and J by 2 bases. In DNA, the CDR3 is TGTGCCAGCAGCGTAGTCGTAGCCGGGACAGGTCACACAGATACGCAGTATTTT. Translating gives CASSVVVAGTGHTDTQYF.

CDR3 in amino acids: CASSLGPSVEQYF. The CDR3 nucleotides read TGTGCCAGCAGCTTAGGCCCCTCGGTCGAGCAGTACTTC. The chain combines TRBV11-2 with TRBJ2-7; no clear D. The V gene's germline CDR1 is SGHAT and CDR2 FQNNGV. Trimming shortened V by 1 base and J by 6 bases, and 10 bases separated the two germline ends. This CDR3 has 13 amino acids.